This paragraph reports one TCR beta chain. This record belongs to a study of blood T cell repertoires in COVID-19. Sequencing was performed with immunoSEQ multiplex PCR; in TCRdb, only in-frame clones are kept and a portion is missing. The sample yields about 220,000 clones, approximately 86% seen once. The clonotype originates from a middle-aged man with acute or convalescent COVID-19. The source material was peripheral blood.

The CDR3 is CARSLPMCRAVNTEAFF. DNA for the CDR3: TGTGCCAGAAGCTTGCCTATGTGCAGGGCCGTTAACACTGAAGCTTTCTTT. This chain joins TRBV5-3 and TRBJ1-1, with D perhaps matching TRBD1 (5 bases). TRBV5-3 is treated as an ORF (open reading frame) with a function not yet certain. Trimming left V 1 base short and J 2 bases short, with 18 bases between. The CDR3 is made up of 17 amino acids.